This TCR beta chain is from a study of T-cell reconstitution after alpha-beta-depleted transplantation in children (TCRdb year 2016). At the level of the whole study: T-cell immune reconstitution after TCRalphabeta/CD19-depleted allogeneic hematopoietic cell transplantation in children was quantitatively tracked in the study by means of TCR repertoire profiling. Findings and caveats that apply to the study as a whole: The apparently early recovery of alphabetaT-cell counts about two months after transplant reportedly depended on only several hundred rapidly expanded clones that came from non-depleted graft cells. The high TCRbeta diversity at day 60 in some patients was ascribed to recipient T cells and intrathymic progenitors that had survived conditioning. Hyperexpanded clone frequencies declined over subsequent months; after one year, T-cell counts and TCRbeta diversity were mostly attributed to newly produced T cells.

Library prep was done by PCR. TCRdb shows the sequencer as Illumina HiSeq 2500. TCR library preparation used molecular barcoding, with unique molecular identifiers applied to normalize quantification of the TCRbeta repertoire. The public sequencing data were trimmed at Q25 with fastp and processed into clonotypes with MiXCR by TCRdb, which kept only in-frame beta chains. Every CDR3 protein is listed once, alongside the most common genes and DNA of its rows. In this sample the table shows just over 950,000 distinct CDR3 sequences, roughly 29% of which occur a single time. Around 30% of the sample rests with the top ten. V is cut by 1 base and J by 4 bases, and the space between the germline ends is 7 bases. CDR1 and CDR2 are drawn from the germline V gene: MNHEY, SVGEGT. From the cysteine up to the phenylalanine, the CDR3 has a length of 14 residues. CDR3 DNA is the only sequence kept; it has 42 bases, read in frame from the first base.

A few counts support this clonotype. Its antigen has not been determined. Qualities for individual bases were not recorded, and no much larger clone is one base off. Interpreted using the paper, the treatment or condition label stands for: allogeneic hematopoietic cell transplantation with graft depleted of TCRalphabeta T cells and CD19 B cells. Transplant recipients were children who received TCRalphabeta/CD19-depleted allogeneic hematopoietic cell grafts. The rearranged segments are TRBV6-2 or TRBV6-3 and TRBJ2-2, with the identity of the D gene unclear. The material sequenced was PBMCs, mostly from graft donor cells, taken 360 days after TCRalphabeta/CD19-depleted stem cell transplant. The TCR sequence derives from a boy in the first two years of life who had a stem cell transplant for SCID, so the T cells may come from the graft donor. The CDR3 reads CASSYFGPTGELFF. At the DNA level, the sequence is TGTGCCAGCAGTTACTTCGGACCCACCGGGGAGCTGTTTTTT.